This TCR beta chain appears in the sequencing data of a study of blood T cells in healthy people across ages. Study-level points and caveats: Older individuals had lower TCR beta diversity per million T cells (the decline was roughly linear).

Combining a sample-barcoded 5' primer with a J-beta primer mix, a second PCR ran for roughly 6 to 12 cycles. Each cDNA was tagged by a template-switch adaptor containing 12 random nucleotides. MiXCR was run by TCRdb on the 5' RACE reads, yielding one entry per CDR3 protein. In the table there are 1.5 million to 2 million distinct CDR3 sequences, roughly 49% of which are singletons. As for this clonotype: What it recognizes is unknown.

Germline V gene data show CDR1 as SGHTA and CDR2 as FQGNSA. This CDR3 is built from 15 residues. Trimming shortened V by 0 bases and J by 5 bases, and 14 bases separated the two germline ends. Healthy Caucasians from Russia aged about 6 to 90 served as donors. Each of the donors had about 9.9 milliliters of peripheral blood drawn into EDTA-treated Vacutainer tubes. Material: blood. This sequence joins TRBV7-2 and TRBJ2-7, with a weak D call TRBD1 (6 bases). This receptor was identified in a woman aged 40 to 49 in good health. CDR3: CASSLAATGYDEQYF. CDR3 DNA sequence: TGTGCCAGCAGCTTAGCGGCCACAGGGTATGACGAGCAGTACTTC. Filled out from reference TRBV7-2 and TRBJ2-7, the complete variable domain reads GAGVSQSPSNKVTEKGKDVELRCDPISGHTALYWYRQSLGQGLEFLIYFQGNSAPDKSGLPSDRFSAERTGGSVSTLTIQRTQQEDSAVYLCASSLAATGYDEQYFGPGTRLTVT.